Listed below are T cell receptor beta chains from one sample, sequenced in a study of blood T cell repertoires in COVID-19. TCRdb's table, derived via immunoSEQ multiplex PCR, lists solely in-frame clones and lacks some. The data contain some 45,000 clones, 86% of them seen just once; the ten biggest clones take up 9.2%. The sequencing sample was made of peripheral blood. The receptors were gathered from a human donor in a cohort sampled during active COVID-19. CDR3s include the opening cysteine and the closing phenylalanine or tryptophan. The order of the fields is D gene, J gene, clone size, V gene, CDR3 DNA, CDR3 protein. A D gene is named only where the DNA matches it firmly. The size entry is marked missing in some rows and otherwise reads once, few, many or a size class.

-,TRBJ2-3,-,TRBV27,TGTGCCAGCAGTGCCCACAGGGCCCAGAGCACAGATACGCAGTATTTT,CASSAHRAQSTDTQYF
-,TRBJ1-4,-,TRBV28,TGTGCCATCCAGGCTCCGGAAGCTAATGAAAAACTGTTTTTT,CAIQAPEANEKLFF
-,TRBJ2-5,-,TRBV3-1/TRBV3-2,TGTGCCAGCAGCCAAGTGGCGCGCGGTGAAGAGACCCAGTACTTC,CASSQVARGEETQYF
TRBD2,TRBJ2-3,-,TRBV11-2,TGTGCCAGCAGCTCCCCAGCGGGGTATACAGATACGCAGTATTTT,CASSSPAGYTDTQYF
TRBD1,TRBJ2-7,-,TRBV5-4,TGTGCCAGCAGTGGCGGACCGGGACAGGGGAACGAGCAGTACTTC,CASSGGPGQGNEQYF
-,TRBJ2-2,-,TRBV9,TGTGCCAGCAGCGTTATAGACACCGGGGAGCTGTTTTTT,CASSVIDTGELFF
-,TRBJ2-2,-,TRBV18,TGTGCCAGCTCACCAGCTCCGGAGACCGGGGAGCTGTTTTTT,CASSPAPETGELFF
TRBD1,TRBJ1-4,-,TRBV4-2,TGTGCCAGCAGCCAACTCCCTCGGGGACAGGGGAGTGAAAAACTGTTTTTT,CASSQLPRGQGSEKLFF
TRBD1,TRBJ1-5,-,TRBV4-1,TGCGCCAGCAGCCAAGATCGGGACAGAATTAATCAGCCCCAGCATTTT,CASSQDRDRINQPQHF
TRBD2,TRBJ2-1,-,TRBV6-4,TGTGCCAGCAGTCCGGGACTAGCGGGGGACTACAATGAGCAGTTCTTC,CASSPGLAGDYNEQFF
TRBD2,TRBJ2-1,once,TRBV11-3,TGTGCCAGCAGCCCCGGTCGGACTAGCGGGGTTAAGAGCTCCTACAATGAGCAGTTCTTC,CASSPGRTSGVKSSYNEQFF
-,TRBJ1-5,once,TRBV5-1,TGCGCCAGCAGAGGGGTAAATCAGCCCCAGCATTTT,CASRGVNQPQHF
-,TRBJ2-2,-,TRBV6-5,TGTGCCAGCAGTTACTCGACTTCAGGGTCCGGGGAGCTGTTTTTT,CASSYSTSGSGELFF
-,TRBJ1-5,once,TRBV6-2/TRBV6-3,TGTGCCAGCAACCCCGAGTCCGGGGGTTCGGGCAATCAGCCCCAGCATTTT,CASNPESGGSGNQPQHF
-,TRBJ1-5,-,TRBV7-8,TGTGCCAGCAGCTTAGTTCGGTTTAATAGCAATCAGCCCCAGCATTTT,CASSLVRFNSNQPQHF
-,TRBJ2-1,-,TRBV9,TGTGCCAGCAGCGTAGGGCCTCCAAGCTCCTACAATGAGCAGTTCTTC,CASSVGPPSSYNEQFF
TRBD1,TRBJ2-3,medium-sized,TRBV5-1,TGCGCCAGCAGGGGGGGACAGGGCACAGATACGCAGTATTTT,CASRGGQGTDTQYF
TRBD2,TRBJ2-7,-,TRBV2,TGTGCCAGCAGGGGACCTTCCGGGACTACCTACGAGCAGTACTTC,CASRGPSGTTYEQYF
-,TRBJ2-4,-,TRBV3-1/TRBV3-2,TGTGCCAGCAGTCTCCGACAAGCCCCAGCCAAAAACATTCAGTACTTC,CASSLRQAPAKNIQYF
TRBD1,TRBJ2-1,-,TRBV7-8,TGTGCCAGCAGACCCCGCGGGACAGGGGTGAATGAGCAGTTCTTC,CASRPRGTGVNEQFF
-,TRBJ2-2,-,TRBV29-1,TGCAGCGTTGACCGCGGAGGAGTAGGCACCGGGGAGCTGTTTTTT,CSVDRGGVGTGELFF
TRBD1,TRBJ1-1,-,TRBV29-1,TGCAGCTCAGGGACAGGGAAGGACACTGAAGCTTTCTTT,CSSGTGKDTEAFF
-,TRBJ2-4,few,TRBV21-1,TGTGCCAGCAGCAAAGCGCTCAGGGCCAAAAACATTCAGTACTTC,CASSKALRAKNIQYF
-,TRBJ2-2,-,TRBV18,TGTGCCAGCTCACCACGTATGGGGCCCAACACCGGGGAGCTGTTTTTT,CASSPRMGPNTGELFF
-,TRBJ1-4,-,TRBV11-2,TGTGCCAGCAGCTTAGATGGAGGGGCGGATGAAAAACTGTTTTTT,CASSLDGGADEKLFF
-,TRBJ1-5,-,TRBV15,TGTGCCACCAGCCCGCGGCGGTCATATAGCAATCAGCCCCAGCATTTT,CATSPRRSYSNQPQHF
TRBD1,TRBJ2-1,-,TRBV7-9,TGTGCCAGCAGCCTGGACAGGGCCAGTTACAATGAGCAGTTCTTC,CASSLDRASYNEQFF
TRBD1,TRBJ2-5,-,TRBV7-9,TGTGCCAGCAGCTTTGGGACAGAAGAGACCCAGTACTTC,CASSFGTEETQYF
-,TRBJ2-7,few,TRBV11-3,TGTGCCAGCAGCTTAGACCCGTTCAGGCCACGCTCCTACGAGCAGTACTTC,CASSLDPFRPRSYEQYF